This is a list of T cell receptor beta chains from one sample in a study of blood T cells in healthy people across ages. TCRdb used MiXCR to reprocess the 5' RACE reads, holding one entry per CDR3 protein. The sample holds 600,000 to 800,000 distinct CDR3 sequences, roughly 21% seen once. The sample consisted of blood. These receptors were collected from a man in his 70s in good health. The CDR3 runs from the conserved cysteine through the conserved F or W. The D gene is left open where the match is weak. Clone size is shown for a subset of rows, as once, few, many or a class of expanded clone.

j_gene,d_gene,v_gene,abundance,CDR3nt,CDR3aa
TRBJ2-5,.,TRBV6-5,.,TGTGCCAGCAGTTACTCGACGTTTGGGACCCAGTACTTC,CASSYSTFGTQYF
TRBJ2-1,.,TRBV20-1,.,TGCAGTGCTGGTCCCGGCAGGAGTAATGAGCAGTTCTTC,CSAGPGRSNEQFF
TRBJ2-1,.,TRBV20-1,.,TGCAGTGCTGTTCGGCGGGGCTACAATGAGCAGTTCTTC,CSAVRRGYNEQFF
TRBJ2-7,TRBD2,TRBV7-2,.,TGTGCCAGCAGCGGCAGACTAGCGGGCGCACCCTACGAGCAGTACTTC,CASSGRLAGAPYEQYF
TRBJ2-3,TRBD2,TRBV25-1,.,TGTGCCAGCAGTGAACTAGCGGGAGAGACAGATACGCAGTATTTT,CASSELAGETDTQYF
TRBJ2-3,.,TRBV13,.,TGTGCCAGCAGCTCGACTAGTAGGGGTACGCAGTATTTT,CASSSTSRGTQYF
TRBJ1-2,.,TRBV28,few,TGTGCCAGCAGTTCGGGGGACCGTAGCTACACCTTC,CASSSGDRSYTF
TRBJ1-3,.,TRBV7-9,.,TGTGCCAGCAGCCCGTGGACCGGTTCTGGAAACACCATATATTTT,CASSPWTGSGNTIYF
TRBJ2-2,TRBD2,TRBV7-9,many,TGTGCCAGCAGCTTTCTTACTAGCGCTGGGGAGCTGTTTTTT,CASSFLTSAGELFF
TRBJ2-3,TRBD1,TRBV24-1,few,TGTGCCACCAGTGATACCGGGACAGGGGATAGAGATACGCAGTATTTT,CATSDTGTGDRDTQYF
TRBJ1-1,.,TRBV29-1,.,TGCAGCGTTGAAGATCATAAGATGAACACTGAAGCTTTCTTT,CSVEDHKMNTEAFF
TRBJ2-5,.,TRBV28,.,TGTGCCAGCAGCCTGGGGCAGGGTAAGCAGTACTTC,CASSLGQGKQYF
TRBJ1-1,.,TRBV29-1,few,TGCAGCGTCGACAGGACGAACACTGAAGCTTTCTTT,CSVDRTNTEAFF